Described below is a single T cell receptor beta chain sequence and its context. Its matching antigen is unknown. The source of the sample is a study of neoadjuvant nivolumab and ipilimumab in lung cancer. General study results and limits: Higher pretherapy blood TCR richness went with higher resected-tumor richness. Only two of four nivolumab-treated tumors gained richness and clonality by surgery.

The method was immunoSEQ multiplex PCR; TCRdb's version includes in-frame clones alone and lacks a portion of them. The data show 6,500 to 8,500 clones, roughly four fifths seen once. The germline gives CDR1 SGHTA, CDR2 FQGNSA. Unmatched junction bases numbered 3, after V lost 6 bases and J lost 5 bases. This CDR3 has 14 residues. This chain uses TRBV7-2 with TRBJ2-2; TRBD2 matches at 10 bases. The TCR was taken from an adult with non-small cell lung cancer. This specimen was tumor tissue, taken after neoadjuvant nivolumab, alone or with ipilimumab, at or shortly before surgery. CDR3 sequence (DNA): TGTGCCAGCAGAGCGGGGGGGTGGACCGGGGAGCTGTTTTTT. This codes for CASRAGGWTGELFF.